This T cell receptor beta chain was identified during a study of blood T cell repertoires in COVID-19. The CDR3 is 18 residues long. Data came from immunoSEQ multiplex PCR; TCRdb stores just in-frame clones and leaves some out. Of 90,000 to 95,000 clones listed, about 91% are singletons. This receptor was obtained from a woman in her sixties or seventies with acute or convalescent COVID-19. The sample taken for sequencing was peripheral blood. The V gene is TRBV1, the J gene TRBJ2-7; TRBD2 is the table's D call, not checked against the DNA. TRBV1 represents a pseudogene. The DNA of the CDR3 is TGCACCAGCAGCCAACCCGCCCCCTGGACTAGCGGATACTACGAGCAGTACTTC. Protein: CTSSQPAPWTSGYYEQYF.